A selection of T cell receptor beta chains follows, all from one sample in a study of cytomegalovirus exposure and HLA in healthy donors. The protocol was immunoSEQ multiplex PCR, while the TCRdb copy is restricted to in-frame clones and leaves out a portion. The sample contains fewer than 150,000 clones, about three quarters of which appear only once. The sequencing input was PBMCs. These receptors were obtained from a human donor in good health. CDR3s include the opening cysteine and the closing phenylalanine or tryptophan. The D gene is left open where the match is weak. The size entry is marked missing in some rows and otherwise reads once, few, many or a size class.

cdr3_length,v_call,d_call,j_call,clone_size,cdr3_nt,cdr3_aa
15,TRBV5-1,TRBD1,TRBJ1-5,NA,TGCGCCAGCAGCTTGGGACAGGGGGTGAATCAGCCCCAGCATTTT,CASSLGQGVNQPQHF
17,TRBV5-1,TRBD2,TRBJ2-7,once,TGCGCCAGCAGCTTGTTCGTAACTAGCGGGGAATCATACGAGCAGTACTTC,CASSLFVTSGESYEQYF
16,TRBV11-2,TRBD2,TRBJ2-7,NA,TGTGCCAGCAGACTAAGCTTTGGCGGGAGAACCTACGAGCAGTACTTC,CASRLSFGGRTYEQYF
14,TRBV21-1,NA,TRBJ1-2,NA,TGTGCCAGCAGCATAAAGACAGGAGTCTATGGCTACACCTTC,CASSIKTGVYGYTF
15,TRBV9,TRBD2,TRBJ2-7,NA,TGTGCCAGCAGCCCGACTAGCGGGGGGGGATACGAGCAGTACTTC,CASSPTSGGGYEQYF
15,TRBV6-1,TRBD2,TRBJ2-5,NA,TGTGCCAGCAGTGGGCTAGCGGGAGCTCAAGAGACCCAGTACTTC,CASSGLAGAQETQYF
13,TRBV5-6,NA,TRBJ2-2,once,TGTGCCAGCAGCTTGGGCGGCACCGGGGAGCTGTTTTTT,CASSLGGTGELFF
13,TRBV5-4,NA,TRBJ1-6,NA,TGTGCCAGCAGCTTGGGGGCTTATTCACCCCTCCACTTT,CASSLGAYSPLHF
12,TRBV28,NA,TRBJ2-5,NA,TGTGCCAGCGGCCTAGGGGAAGAGACCCAGTACTTC,CASGLGEETQYF
13,TRBV6-5,NA,TRBJ2-7,NA,TGTGCCAGCAGTTACCAGTCAGGCTACGAGCAGTACTTC,CASSYQSGYEQYF
12,TRBV7-2,NA,TRBJ2-2,few,TGTGCCAGCAGCTTAAGCCCCGGGGAGCTGTTTTTT,CASSLSPGELFF
15,TRBV4-1,TRBD1,TRBJ2-7,NA,TGCGCCAGCAGCCACAGACAGGGAAGCTCCTACGAGCAGTACTTC,CASSHRQGSSYEQYF
15,TRBV5-1,TRBD1,TRBJ2-2,NA,TGCGCCAGCAGCTTAAGGACAGGGGACACCGGGGAGCTGTTTTTT,CASSLRTGDTGELFF
17,TRBV23-1,NA,TRBJ2-6,NA,TGCGCCAGCAGTCAAAACAGGGTCCTTACCGGGGCCAACGTCCTGACTTTC,CASSQNRVLTGANVLTF
12,TRBV29-1,NA,TRBJ1-3,NA,TGCAGCGTTCGGGGGGGCGGAAACACCATATATTTT,CSVRGGGNTIYF
13,TRBV6-1,NA,TRBJ2-5,NA,TGTGCCAGCAGCCTACTATATGGAGAGACCCAGTACTTC,CASSLLYGETQYF
17,TRBV27,NA,TRBJ1-2,once,TGTGCCAGCAGTTTATCATCCGGGCCCCGGGGGTTCTATGGCTACACCTTC,CASSLSSGPRGFYGYTF
15,TRBV7-3,TRBD1,TRBJ1-5,few,TGTGCCAGCAGCACCGGGACAGCCCTCAATCAGCCCCAGCATTTT,CASSTGTALNQPQHF
15,TRBV7-2,NA,TRBJ1-2,NA,TGTGCCAGCAGCACGACAGGAACCTGGGATTATGGCTACACCTTC,CASSTTGTWDYGYTF
13,TRBV7-9,NA,TRBJ2-5,NA,TGTGCCAGCAGGTCTACAGGACAAGAGACCCAGTACTTC,CASRSTGQETQYF
20,TRBV5-1,TRBD1,TRBJ2-3,NA,TGCGCCAGCAGCTTGAGTATGTGGGACAGGGAGTTTGATGGCACAGATACGCAGTATTTT,CASSLSMWDREFDGTDTQYF
16,TRBV28,NA,TRBJ1-1,NA,TGTGCCAGCACTCTATCGGGGGGCTTAATGGACACTGAAGCTTTCTTT,CASTLSGGLMDTEAFF
16,TRBV28,TRBD2,TRBJ2-3,NA,TGTGCCAGCAGCAGCGTTTGGGGGGGAAGCACAGATACGCAGTATTTT,CASSSVWGGSTDTQYF
14,TRBV5-1,NA,TRBJ2-5,NA,TGCGCCAGCAGCTTTTTACTAGCCCAAGAGACCCAGTACTTC,CASSFLLAQETQYF
12,TRBV6-1,NA,TRBJ1-1,few,TGTGCCAGCAACGCACAGGGCCAGCGAGCTTTCTTT,CASNAQGQRAFF
13,TRBV19,NA,TRBJ1-1,NA,TGTGCCAGTAAACTAACAGGGTCCCCCCAAGCTTTCTTT,CASKLTGSPQAFF
16,TRBV7-9,NA,TRBJ2-1,NA,TGTGCCAGCAGCCTAGCCTCAGAAGGGGGAAGAAGTGAGCAGTTCTTC,CASSLASEGGRSEQFF
16,TRBV11-2,TRBD1,TRBJ1-4,NA,TGTGCCAGCAGCTTACTGGGACAGGGAACTAATGAAAAACTGTTTTTT,CASSLLGQGTNEKLFF
12,TRBV14,NA,TRBJ2-1,NA,TGTGCCAGCAGCCAAGTTTTCAGTGAGCAGTTCTTC,CASSQVFSEQFF
14,TRBV11-2,TRBD2,TRBJ2-7,NA,TGTGCCAGCAGCATAGGACTAGCGGCCTACGAGCAGTACTTC,CASSIGLAAYEQYF
16,TRBV9,NA,TRBJ1-1,NA,TGTGCCAGCAGCGTAGGGGTACAGGCGATGAACACTGAAGCTTTCTTT,CASSVGVQAMNTEAFF
16,TRBV4-1,NA,TRBJ1-2,NA,TGCGCCAGCAGCCAAGAAAAGTTTACGGGGTTGTTAGGCTACACCTTC,CASSQEKFTGLLGYTF
14,TRBV2,TRBD1,TRBJ1-5,NA,TGTGCCAGCAGCGCTGGGACAGTTAATCAGCCCCAGCATTTT,CASSAGTVNQPQHF